This T cell receptor beta chain comes out of a study of T cells in tuberculosis. After thawing and overnight rest, PBMC were stained with GMM-loaded CD1B tetramer, viability dye and anti-CD3 for sorting. CD1B tetramers were loaded with Rhodococcus equi-derived C32 glucose monomycolate. V shed 7 bases and J 1 base; nucleotides not matched to a gene: 4. Germline CDR1 reads SGHRS; CDR2 reads YFSETQ. This CDR3 has 15 amino acids. Produced via immunoSEQ multiplex PCR; TCRdb's table is partial and in-frame only. The sample has 55,000 to 65,000 clones, about 76% seen once. The TCR sequence derives from an adult woman with latent tuberculosis. The gene calls are TRBV5-1 and TRBJ2-3; TRBD2 matches at 12 bases. The sample consisted of CD1b-GMM tetramer-negative cells sorted from PBMCs. In DNA, the CDR3 is TGCGCCAGCGCCCGACTAGCGGGGGGCACAGATACGCAGTATTTT. It yields the protein CASARLAGGTDTQYF.